These 10 T cell receptor beta chains share one sample of origin, sequenced in a study of cytomegalovirus exposure and HLA in healthy donors. With 60 Vbeta and 13 Jbeta primers, the PCR was carried out. Libraries were prepared by immunoSEQ multiplex PCR; TCRdb keeps only in-frame clonotypes and omits some of them. The table lists about 130,000 clones, approximately 85% of them singletons. The sequenced sample was PBMCs. The source of these receptors is a boy between 10 and 17 years old in good health and CMV-seronegative.

V and J are TRBV19 and TRBJ2-5; TRBD1 matches 8 bases. This CDR3 contains 14 residues. The V gene's germline CDR1 is LNHDA and CDR2 SQIVND (reference sequence). V gave up 4 bases and J gave up 1 base; unmatched junction bases: 2. The CDR3 nucleotides are TGTGCCAGTAGTACCAGGGGGCGCCAAGAGACCCAGTACTTC. Translating it yields CASSTRGRQETQYF.

This chain connects TRBV7-8 to TRBJ2-7; 7 nucleotides agree with TRBD1. Germline CDR1 SGHVS, CDR2 FQNEAQ. V lost 4 bases, J lost 2 bases, and 5 bases stayed unmatched. The CDR3 sequence is 14 residues long. The CDR3 spells CASSSGTVPYEQYF. For the CDR3, the DNA is TGTGCCAGCAGCTCCGGGACAGTGCCCTACGAGCAGTACTTC. Drawing the rest from reference TRBV7-8 and TRBJ2-7, the complete variable domain is GAGVSQSPRYKVAKRGQDVALRCDPISGHVSLFWYQQALGQGPEFLTYFQNEAQLDKSGLPSDRFFAERPEGSVSTLKIQRTQQEDSAVYLCASSSGTVPYEQYFGPGTRLTVT.

V and J are TRBV4-1 and TRBJ1-2, with 12 bases fitting TRBD1. V lost 3 bases to trimming and J lost 7 bases; unmatched junction nucleotides: 6. In germline, CDR1 is MGHRA, CDR2 YSYEKL. CDR3 size: 15 residues. The CDR3 DNA reads as TGCGCCAGCAGCCACCCGGGACAGGGGGCTGGTGGCTACACCTTC. It codes for CASSHPGQGAGGYTF.

This CDR3 reads CASSSPRGSANEKLFF. DNA of the CDR3: TGTGCCAGCAGCTCCCCCCGGGGTTCGGCTAATGAAAAACTGTTTTTT. The rearrangement uses TRBV7-2 and TRBJ1-4; D gene uncertain. V lost 4 bases and J lost 3, with 15 bases in between. The germline V gene has CDR1 SGHTA and CDR2 FQGNSA. The CDR3 contains 16 residues.

The rearrangement joins TRBV5-1 to TRBJ1-2; D possibly corresponds to TRBD1 (5 bases). Trimming removed 0 bases at V and 6 bases at J, with 9 bases between. CDR1 SGHRS and CDR2 YFSETQ come from the germline V gene. This CDR3 is 13 amino acids long. The CDR3 bases are TGCGCCAGCAGCTTGGAGGGGCCCGATGGCTACACCTTC. Amino acids: CASSLEGPDGYTF.

CDR3 coding DNA: TGTGCCAGCAGCGCCCCCCGGGGGACGGATACGCAGTATTTT. Translation gives CASSAPRGTDTQYF. The genes are TRBV9 and TRBJ2-3; a weak D match, TRBD2 (6 bases). This CDR3 has 14 residues. CDR1 is SGDLS and CDR2 is YYNGEE in the germline V gene. Trimming took 3 bases from V and 6 from J, leaving 14 bases between them.

This chain connects TRBV4-1 to TRBJ2-3, with TRBD2 matching over 10 bases. The germline V gene has CDR1 MGHRA and CDR2 YSYEKL. The V gene end was trimmed by 1 base and the J gene end by 1 base; junction bases not matched to a gene: 5. CDR3 length: 17 residues. The CDR3 spells CASSQAPSGGGTDTQYF. The CDR3 DNA reads as TGCGCCAGCAGCCAAGCTCCCAGCGGGGGGGGCACAGATACGCAGTATTTT.

The table lists this clone with a count of one. The genes are TRBV27 and TRBJ2-3; TRBD2 is a possible D gene (6 bases). Germline loops: CDR1 MNHEY, CDR2 SMNVEV (reference sequence). The germline V and J ends were trimmed by 3 bases and 4 bases, with 11 bases remaining between them. The CDR3 has 14 residues. Here the CDR3 reads CASSFAGTPDTQYF. As DNA, the CDR3 is TGTGCCAGCAGTTTCGCGGGGACCCCAGATACGCAGTATTTT.

The V and J genes are TRBV6-5 and TRBJ1-1; D gene uncertain. The CDR3 is 15 residues long. Trimming took 0 bases from V and 4 from J, leaving 12 bases between them. Germline CDR1 and CDR2: MNHEY and SVGAGI. CDR3 protein: CASSYSTVEATEAFF. DNA of the CDR3: TGTGCCAGCAGTTACTCGACGGTTGAGGCCACTGAAGCTTTCTTT.

The chain recombines TRBV6-4 with TRBJ2-1, with D possibly being TRBD2 (6 bases). This CDR3 has 16 amino acids. CDR1 and CDR2 from the germline V gene are MRHNA and SNTAGT. With 4 bases removed from V and 0 bases from J, the gap between germline ends came to 13 bases. The DNA for the CDR3 is TGTGCCAGCAGTGCCCGACGGGACTTCTCCTACAATGAGCAGTTCTTC. Encoded protein: CASSARRDFSYNEQFF.